This is a list of T cell receptor beta chains from one sample in a study of PD-1 blockade in classical Hodgkin lymphoma. Profiled with immunoSEQ multiplex PCR; TCRdb holds only in-frame clones, not every one. The data show about 31,000 clones, with roughly 80% seen just once and less than 20% held by the top ten. The input for sequencing was peripheral blood mononuclear cells (PBMCs), taken before the fourth cycle of nivolumab. These receptors were collected from a human donor with classical Hodgkin lymphoma. Each CDR3 is given without its conserved first and last residue. The D gene is left open where the match is weak. Expanded clones are given a class, and other clones once, few, many or no size at all.

clone_size d_call j_call v_call cdr3_aa
NA NA TRBJ2-3 TRBV11-3 ASSFHTDTQY
NA TRBD2 TRBJ2-7 TRBV6-5 ASSQSGGPAYEQY
few NA TRBJ2-2 TRBV21-1 ASSNGRRVEGELF
NA NA TRBJ2-4 TRBV4-1 ASSHPRGDGNIQY
NA NA TRBJ2-3 TRBV11-2 ASSPLTGHPPDTQY
NA NA TRBJ1-5 TRBV27 ASSLWGGSQPQH
NA NA TRBJ1-5 TRBV28 ASTISKGIGNQPQH
NA TRBD2 TRBJ2-3 TRBV7-3 ASSLLGGGPTDTQY
NA NA TRBJ1-2 TRBV6-1 ASSEGAGLNYGYT
NA TRBD1 TRBJ2-3 TRBV9 ASSILAEDRETDTQY
few NA TRBJ2-2 TRBV18 ASSPDGTGELF
NA TRBD2 TRBJ2-1 TRBV5-1 ASSLGGGVIDEQF
NA NA TRBJ1-2 TRBV7-9 ASSRGDANYGYT
NA NA TRBJ1-3 TRBV25-1 ASSESGRFNTIY
NA TRBD1 TRBJ2-3 TRBV10-3 AISPQGATDTQY
once TRBD2 TRBJ2-3 TRBV5-5 ASSLGGGLDTQY
NA NA TRBJ2-7 TRBV7-6 ASSLSSPYEQY
NA NA TRBJ1-4 TRBV5-6 ASSLRATGVNEKLF
NA NA TRBJ2-7 TRBV23-1 ASSQNWVGSMSYEQY
NA TRBD1 TRBJ1-1 TRBV5-1 ASSLGTGSNTEAF
NA NA TRBJ2-7 TRBV6-1 ASSELAGWDYEQY
few TRBD2 TRBJ2-3 TRBV5-1 ASSLNRGGADTQY
NA NA TRBJ2-5 TRBV4-1 ASSQVLVRDTAQY
NA NA TRBJ1-1 TRBV5-5 ASSFTGGGTEAF
NA TRBD1 TRBJ1-1 TRBV11-2 ASSLMGTGANTEAF
few NA TRBJ1-2 TRBV6-6 ASRDGIYGYT
NA NA TRBJ1-4 TRBV7-8 ASSPLVAEKLF